This entry lists 17 T cell receptor beta chains sequenced from one sample in a study of T-cell reconstitution after alpha-beta-depleted transplantation in children. During its preparation, the TCRbeta library received unique molecular identifiers. Each CDR3 protein gets one entry after TCRdb re-called the PCR reads with MiXCR. The sample holds over 150,000 distinct CDR3 sequences, 14% to 15% seen once. Here the sequenced sample was PBMCs from the stem cell graft donor, taken from the stem cell graft. These receptors were collected from a human donor who donated a stem cell graft to a child with acute lymphoblastic leukemia.

This clonotype has a count of ten or more. V is TRBV5-1 and J is TRBJ2-2; TRBD2 agrees at 8 bases. The CDR3 extends over 16 amino acids. Germline trimming cut 4 bases from V and 0 bases from J; bases unmatched to any gene: 5. CDR1 is SGHRS, CDR2 YFSETQ, per germline. The CDR3 is CASSQAAGANTGELFF. The DNA for the CDR3 is TGCGCCAGCAGCCAGGCAGCGGGAGCGAACACCGGGGAGCTGTTTTTT. Combining the CDR3 with reference TRBV5-1 and TRBJ2-2 gives the whole variable domain KAGVTQTPRYLIKTRGQQVTLSCSPISGHRSVSWYQQTPGQGLQFLFEYFSETQRNKGNFPGRFSGRQFSNSRSEMNVSTLELGDSALYLCASSQAAGANTGELFFGEGSRLTVL.

The gene calls are TRBV20-1 and TRBJ2-1; D gene uncertain. CDR1 and CDR2 (germline): DFQATT, SNEGSKA (reference sequence). The germline V and J ends were trimmed by 5 bases and 7 bases, with 21 bases remaining between them. This CDR3 has 15 residues. CDR3: CSASLHLSVDNEQFF. The DNA of the CDR3 is TGCAGTGCTTCCCTTCATCTGAGCGTTGATAATGAGCAGTTCTTC.

There are many counts of this clonotype. V usage is TRBV5-1 and J usage is TRBJ2-1, with D perhaps TRBD2 (6 bases). The CDR3 loop spans 15 amino acids. Germline CDR1 SGHRS, CDR2 YFSETQ. Between the trimmed V and J ends, which lost 5 bases and 5 bases, there was a span of 17 bases. The CDR3 region is CASSAAGTGNNEQFF. In DNA form, the CDR3 reads TGCGCCAGCAGTGCCGCCGGGACTGGGAACAATGAGCAGTTCTTC.

Ten or more counts support this clonotype. The chain joins TRBV12-3 or TRBV12-4 to TRBJ1-1; D is possibly TRBD1 (5 bases). Trimming took off 3 bases at V and 0 bases at J, with 14 bases between the two ends. CDR3 length equals 16 residues. The CDR3 sequence: CASSLTRQRMNTEAFF. CDR3 DNA: TGTGCCAGCAGTTTGACGCGACAGAGGATGAACACTGAAGCTTTCTTT.

This clonotype occurred many times. This chain joins TRBV5-1 and TRBJ1-6; D might be TRBD1 (5 bases). CDR1 and CDR2 from the germline V gene are SGHRS and YFSETQ. Trimming took 0 bases from V and 5 from J, leaving 9 bases between them. The CDR3 totals 15 residues. CDR3 sequence: CASSLGQLNNSPLHF. CDR3 nucleotide sequence: TGCGCCAGCAGCTTGGGACAGCTAAATAATTCACCCCTCCACTTT.

This clonotype was recorded at least ten times. Written as DNA, the CDR3 is TGTGCCAGCAGCCCTACGGGACTAGCGGCGGACTACGAGCAGTACTTC. It yields the protein CASSPTGLAADYEQYF. This sequence joins TRBV4-2 and TRBJ2-7; 11 bases fit TRBD2. The CDR3 covers 16 residues. The V and J ends lost 4 bases and 3 bases, in that order; junction bases with no gene match: 8. Germline CDR1 reads LGHNA; CDR2 reads YNFKEQ.

This clonotype has ten or more counts. This rearrangement joins TRBV20-1 to TRBJ2-7; 9 positions agree with TRBD1. The CDR3 consists of 13 residues. CDR1 and CDR2 from the germline V gene are DFQATT and SNEGSKA (reference sequence). With 7 bases clipped from V and 6 bases from J, the junction kept 10 bases outside the gene matches. In nucleotides, the CDR3 is TGCAGTGTCACCGGGACAGGGATTGCCGAGCAGTACTTC. It translates to CSVTGTGIAEQYF.

This clonotype was detected many times. The chain recombines TRBV7-2 with TRBJ2-6; the D is unclear. Germline V CDR1 and CDR2: SGHTA, FQGNSA. This CDR3 spans 16 amino acids. V lost 10 bases and J 0 bases, leaving 16 bases between the germline ends. The CDR3 coding sequence is TGTGCCATCCCGTTCTTGGGCCTCTCTGGGGCCAACGTCCTGACTTTC. It specifies CAIPFLGLSGANVLTF.

DNA of the CDR3: TGCGCCAGCAGCACCACAGGACTGGTTCAGGAGACCCAGTACTTC. It is translated as CASSTTGLVQETQYF. V and J are TRBV5-1 and TRBJ2-5, with D perhaps being TRBD1 or TRBD2 (5 bases each). The length of the CDR3 is 15 residues. CDR1 SGHRS and CDR2 YFSETQ come from the germline V gene. V was clipped by 4 bases and J by 5 bases, with 18 bases between them.

Note on this clonotype: Germline and junction disagree at one end, which may indicate a read error. The chain joins TRBV7-1 to TRBJ1-1, with D hard to call. TRBV7-1 is annotated as an ORF whose role is uncertain. This CDR3 has 13 residues. CDR3 sequence: CAGSSEMNTEAFF. In nucleotides, the CDR3 is TGTGCCGGCAGCTCCGAGATGAACACTGAAGCTTTCTTT.

The table lists this clonotype with a few counts. The chain joins TRBV7-2 to TRBJ2-5; D possibly uses TRBD1 or TRBD2 (6 bases each). Trimming left V 1 base short and J 4 bases short, with 16 bases between. Germline values: CDR1 SGHTA, CDR2 FQGNSA. The CDR3 is 16 residues long. CDR3: CASSLVGGGSAETQYF. CDR3 nucleotides: TGTGCCAGCAGCTTAGTAGGGGGAGGCTCTGCAGAGACCCAGTACTTC.

This clonotype showed up just a few times. The V call is TRBV10-3, the J call TRBJ1-4; D perhaps matches TRBD1 (5 bases). The germline V and J ends were trimmed by 6 bases and 6 bases, with 8 bases remaining between them. The CDR3 contains 12 residues. Germline values: CDR1 ENHRY, CDR2 SYGVKD. Here the CDR3 DNA reads TGTGCCATCAGGGGGCTTGATGAAAAACTGTTTTTT. Protein product: CAIRGLDEKLFF.

At least ten counts were recorded for this clonotype. The genes are TRBV10-2 and TRBJ2-7, with D possibly being TRBD1 (6 bases). The CDR3 is 14 amino acids. The V gene lost 3 bases and the J gene lost 6 bases, with 15 bases spanning the gap. Germline values: CDR1 WSHSY, CDR2 SAAADI. CDR3 nucleotides: TGCGCCAGCAGTGACCCGGGACAACGGACCGAGCAGTACTTC. It translates to CASSDPGQRTEQYF.

At least ten counts were recorded for this clonotype. The chain links TRBV30 to TRBJ2-1; tentative D call: TRBD2 (6 bases). Between the trimmed V and J ends, which lost 1 base and 12 bases, there was a span of 10 bases. This CDR3 comprises 11 residues. Germline V gene sequence: CDR1 GTSNPN, CDR2 SVGIG (reference sequence). The CDR3 protein is CAWSGGLRQFF. DNA for the CDR3: TGTGCCTGGAGTGGGGGACTGAGGCAGTTCTTC.

This clonotype occurred many times. CDR3 DNA: TGCAGTGCTAGAGATTCCAGCGGGGGGGTTCGGACGCAGTATTTT. Protein product: CSARDSSGGVRTQYF. The chain combines TRBV20-1 with TRBJ2-3, with TRBD2 matching over 10 bases. The CDR3 runs 15 residues. In germline, CDR1 is DFQATT, CDR2 SNEGSKA (reference sequence). J gave up 9 bases and V 0 bases, and 9 bases lay outside the gene matches.

This clonotype has at least ten counts. This chain connects TRBV6-5 to TRBJ1-5; perhaps TRBD1 as D (6 bases). Trimming left V 0 bases short and J 2 bases short, with 11 bases between. The germline V gene has CDR1 MNHEY and CDR2 SVGAGI. The CDR3 totals 16 residues. CDR3 sequence: CASSYSIPGGNQPQHF. For the CDR3, the DNA is TGTGCCAGCAGTTACTCGATCCCAGGGGGCAATCAGCCCCAGCATTTT.

This clonotype appeared many times. This sequence joins TRBV20-1 and TRBJ1-1; D ambiguous. V gave up 0 bases and J gave up 0 bases, with 11 bases separating them. The CDR3 contains 15 residues. In germline, CDR1 is DFQATT, CDR2 SNEGSKA (reference sequence). DNA for the CDR3: TGCAGTGCTAGAGACGGACTACAGTTGAACACTGAAGCTTTCTTT. This gives the protein CSARDGLQLNTEAFF.